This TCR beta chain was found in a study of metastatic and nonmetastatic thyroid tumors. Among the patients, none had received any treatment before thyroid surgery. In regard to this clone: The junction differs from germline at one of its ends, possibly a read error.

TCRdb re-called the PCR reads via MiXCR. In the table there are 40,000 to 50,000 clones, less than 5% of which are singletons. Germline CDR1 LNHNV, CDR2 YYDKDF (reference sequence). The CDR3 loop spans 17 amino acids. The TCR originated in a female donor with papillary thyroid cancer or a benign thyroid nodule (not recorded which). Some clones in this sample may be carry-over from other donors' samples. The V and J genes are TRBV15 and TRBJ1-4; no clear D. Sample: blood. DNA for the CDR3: TGCGCCACCAGCCCCAGACACGGGGTCCCAACTAATGAAAAACTGTTTTTT. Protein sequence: CATSPRHGVPTNEKLFF.